What follows describes a single T cell receptor beta chain. The PCR was carried out with 60 Vbeta primers and 13 Jbeta primers. TCRdb's copy holds only in-frame clones and misses some; the assay was immunoSEQ multiplex PCR. The sample table sets out 130,000 to 150,000 clones. This record belongs to a study of cytomegalovirus exposure and HLA in healthy donors. CDR1 MNHNS and CDR2 SASEGT come from the germline V gene. Trimming cost V 4 bases and J 5 bases; bases outside gene matches: 1. The CDR3 is made up of 13 amino acids. The receptor's source is a male donor in good health and CMV-seronegative. V and J are TRBV6-1 and TRBJ2-5, with 10 positions matching TRBD2. Sequenced material: PBMCs. The CDR3 protein is CASSGGLAETQYF. The CDR3 nucleotides read TGTGCCAGCAGTGGGGGACTAGCGGAGACCCAGTACTTC.